This T cell receptor (beta chain) was captured in a study of blood T cells in healthy people across ages. Study observations and caveats: It was not known whether donors were CMV positive (a possible confounder of expanded clonotype changes). It was held that the diversity estimates obtained from one million T cells were underestimates. Strongly correlated with naive T cell percentage was TCR beta diversity.

For the second PCR, which ran for about 6 to 11 cycles, a sample-barcoded 5' primer and a J-beta primer mix were used. The template-switch adaptor was a 5' adaptor with 12 random nucleotides. It tagged each cDNA molecule. MiXCR was run by TCRdb on the 5' RACE reads, yielding one entry per CDR3 protein. The sample includes roughly 720,000 distinct CDR3 sequences, roughly 50% seen only once; the top ten take 41%. Comments on this clonotype: Its antigen is unidentified.

The origin of this receptor is an elderly man in good health. The material sequenced was blood.

Here the CDR3 reads CASIPWGGEQYF. The CDR3, as DNA: TGTGCCAGCATCCCGTGGGGGGGCGAGCAGTACTTC. V usage is TRBV28 and J usage is TRBJ2-4; 7 positions agree with TRBD2. Near its end, the DNA agrees better with TRBJ2-7, so the J call may be wrong. The germline V gene encodes CDR1 MDHEN and CDR2 SYDVKM. This CDR3 is built from 12 residues.